These 32 T cell receptor beta chains were sequenced from one sample in a study of T cells in Graves' hyperthyroidism and ophthalmopathy. RNA transcripts provided the source from which TCR beta CDR3 regions were amplified. Using the HTBI primer set, a first-round RT-PCR was run on the TCR CDR3. TCRdb recomputed calls from the multiplex PCR reads with MiXCR, one row per CDR3 protein. The sample yields about 640,000 distinct CDR3 sequences, roughly 15% seen once. Sequenced material: blood. The receptors stem from a woman aged 50 to 65 with Graves' ophthalmopathy.

This clonotype occurred a few times. The chain combines TRBV10-3 with TRBJ2-2, with TRBD1 as a possible D gene (7 bases). Germline V lookup: CDR1 ENHRY, CDR2 SYGVKD. Trimming removed 4 bases from V and 2 bases from J, with 14 bases in between. The CDR3 runs 16 residues. CDR3 nucleotides: TGTGCCATCAGTGGGGGGCAGGGGGGAAACACCGGGGAGCTGTTTTTT. Translated, it gives CAISGGQGGNTGELFF.

This clonotype was counted many times. J is TRBJ1-2 and V is TRBV11-2; D unresolved. Trimming removed 5 bases from V and 4 bases from J, with 14 bases in between. This CDR3 is 14 amino acids long. Per germline, CDR1 SGHAT and CDR2 FQNNGV. Here the CDR3 DNA reads TGTGCCAGCAGCACCTCGACCGGCGGCTATGGCTACACCTTC. Its protein is CASSTSTGGYGYTF. The entire variable domain, with the rest obtained from reference TRBV11-2 and TRBJ1-2, is as follows: EAGVAQSPRYKIIEKRQSVAFWCNPISGHATLYWYQQILGQGPKLLIQFQNNGVVDDSQLPKDRFSAERLKGVDSTLKIQPAKLEDSAVYLCASSTSTGGYGYTFGSGTRLTVV.

In its sample, this clonotype was seen a few times. A much larger clone differs by one base, so this may be a read error. The rearrangement uses TRBV5-1 and TRBJ2-1, with D possibly matching TRBD1 (6 bases). The CDR3 covers 13 residues. Germline CDR1 reads SGHRS; CDR2 reads YFSETQ. In nucleotides, the CDR3 is TGCGCCAGCAGCGTGGACAGATACAATGAGCAGTCCTTC. Amino acid sequence: CASSVDRYNEQSF.

Many counts were recorded for this clonotype. The chain uses TRBV28 and TRBJ1-2; maybe TRBD1 (5 bases). This CDR3 spans 16 amino acids. Trimming took off 5 bases at V and 0 bases at J, with 16 bases between the two ends. The germline gives CDR1 MDHEN, CDR2 SYDVKM. The CDR3, as DNA: TGTGCCAGCAGTCCCCCGGGGGAGATACCTAACTATGGCTACACCTTC. It specifies CASSPPGEIPNYGYTF.

This clonotype was seen repeatedly, ten times or more. This chain links TRBV20-1 with TRBJ2-3; the match to TRBD1 covers 8 bases. CDR3 length: 15 residues. With V trimmed by 6 bases and J by 2 bases, 10 bases remained unmatched. Germline V gives CDR1 DFQATT, CDR2 SNEGSKA (reference sequence). CDR3 coding DNA: TGCAGTGCGCTTCCGGGACAGGCTAACACAGATACGCAGTATTTT. Translated, it gives CSALPGQANTDTQYF.

A few counts support this clonotype. A much more abundant neighbour one base away suggests this may be a read error. The rearrangement joins TRBV3-1 to TRBJ1-1; D not certain. The germline V gene encodes CDR1 LGHDT and CDR2 YNNKEL (reference sequence). The CDR3 runs to 16 residues. The CDR3 DNA reads as TGTGCCGGCAGCCAAGCTTCATCGCCCAAAAAAACTGAAGCTTTCTTT. Translating gives CAGSQASSPKKTEAFF.

This clonotype has ten or more counts. V usage is TRBV3-1 and J usage is TRBJ2-1; possibly TRBD2 for D (6 bases). V lost 0 bases and J 4 bases, leaving 10 bases between the germline ends. The CDR3 runs to 15 residues. Per the germline V gene, CDR1 is LGHDT and CDR2 is YNNKEL (reference sequence). The CDR3 reads CASSQEGGPYNEQFF. The CDR3, as DNA: TGTGCCAGCAGCCAAGAGGGGGGACCTTACAATGAGCAGTTCTTC.

This clonotype was recorded a few times. The chain links TRBV4-2 to TRBJ2-1, with D perhaps matching TRBD1 (6 bases). CDR3 length: 16 residues. Deletions cut 0 bases from V and 0 bases from J, with 9 bases between. The germline gives CDR1 LGHNA, CDR2 YNFKEQ. In DNA, the CDR3 is TGTGCCAGCAGCCAAGAAGACAGGAGCTCCTACAATGAGCAGTTCTTC. Encoded protein: CASSQEDRSSYNEQFF.

This clonotype has more than one count but fewer than ten. The V call is TRBV7-2, the J call TRBJ1-5, with 7 bases that match TRBD1. This CDR3 contains 14 residues. With V trimmed by 5 bases and J by 3 bases, 4 bases remained unmatched. The germline V gene has CDR1 SGHTA and CDR2 FQGNSA. CDR3 DNA: TGTGCCAGCAGCCTGACAGGGTTCAATCAGCCCCAGCATTTT. The encoded protein is CASSLTGFNQPQHF.

This clonotype was counted at least ten times. The chain carries TRBV28 and TRBJ1-2; D remains ambiguous. The CDR3 has 12 amino acids. With 3 bases removed from V and 3 bases from J, the gap between germline ends came to 5 bases. The germline gives CDR1 MDHEN, CDR2 SYDVKM. The CDR3 nucleotides are TGTGCCAGCAGTTTGGAATACTATGGCTACACCTTC. It translates to CASSLEYYGYTF.

The table lists this clonotype with many counts. The chain couples TRBV27 to TRBJ1-2; TRBD1 agrees at 8 bases. Trimming removed 6 bases from V and 8 bases from J; junction bases left unmatched: 8. The CDR3 sequence is 13 residues long. Germline-derived CDR1 and CDR2 are MNHEY and SMNVEV (reference sequence). The CDR3 DNA follows: TGTGCCAGCAGACCCCAGGGGGCGGAAGGCTACACCTTC. Protein: CASRPQGAEGYTF.

This clonotype appeared many times. The V gene is TRBV28, the J gene TRBJ2-3, with TRBD2 matching over 16 bases. Per the germline V gene, CDR1 is MDHEN and CDR2 is SYDVKM. The CDR3 has 18 residues. Trimming removed 4 bases from V and 4 bases from J; junction bases left unmatched: 8. The CDR3 spells CASSSIPGLAGGADTQYF. The DNA for the CDR3 is TGTGCCAGCAGTTCAATACCGGGACTAGCGGGAGGGGCAGATACGCAGTATTTT.

In this sample, this clonotype turned up many times. V usage is TRBV7-8 and J usage is TRBJ1-1, with D possibly matching TRBD1 (6 bases). In germline, CDR1 is SGHVS, CDR2 FQNEAQ. The CDR3 is 16 residues long. Trimming stripped 0 bases from V and 5 bases from J, with 16 bases between. CDR3 nucleotide sequence: TGTGCCAGCAGCTTAGCTTCAACAGCGAGGGGGACTGAAGCTTTCTTT. Translated, it gives CASSLASTARGTEAFF.

Many counts were recorded for this clonotype. The chain couples TRBV11-2 to TRBJ2-1, with D perhaps TRBD1 or TRBD2 (5 bases each). The CDR3 extends over 12 amino acids. Germline CDR1 is SGHAT and CDR2 is FQNNGV. V lost 4 bases, J lost 12 bases, and 13 bases lay in between. The CDR3 coding sequence is TGTGCCAGCAGCTCCACCGGGACGAGGCAGTTCTTC. It encodes CASSSTGTRQFF.

This clonotype has a count of ten or more. J is TRBJ1-5 and V is TRBV28, with 9 bases aligning to TRBD1. The CDR3 totals 16 residues. V lost 8 bases and J lost 6; bases outside the gene matches: 14. Germline CDR1 MDHEN, CDR2 SYDVKM. CDR3 region: CASERTGALSGQPQHF. CDR3 nucleotides: TGTGCCAGCGAACGGACAGGGGCCCTATCTGGTCAGCCCCAGCATTTT.

J is TRBJ1-4 and V is TRBV9; TRBD1 might be the D (5 bases). V lost 3 bases and J 4 bases, leaving 13 bases between the germline ends. Germline V gene lookup returns CDR1 SGDLS and CDR2 YYNGEE. This CDR3 is built from 15 residues. CDR3 bases: TGTGCCAGCAGCGGAGGAAGGGACGGTAATGAAAAACTGTTTTTT. It is translated as CASSGGRDGNEKLFF.

This clonotype was found once. V usage is TRBV6-1 and J usage is TRBJ1-5; possibly TRBD1 for D (6 bases). V was shortened by 3 bases and J by 7 bases, with 13 bases between the two germline ends. The V gene's germline CDR1 is MNHNS and CDR2 SASEGT. The CDR3 is made up of 14 amino acids. CDR3 residues: CASSDYRVNQPQHF. Here the CDR3 DNA reads TGTGCCAGCAGTGACTACAGGGTTAACCAGCCCCAGCATTTT.

Written as DNA, the CDR3 is TGTGCCAGCAACTCCCCAAGGACGGTGGGAGAGACCCAGTACTTC. Protein sequence: CASNSPRTVGETQYF. V is TRBV7-2 and J is TRBJ2-5; D unresolved. The germline V gene encodes CDR1 SGHTA and CDR2 FQGNSA. V was pared by 7 bases and J by 4 bases, with 19 bases between. The CDR3 totals 15 residues. Supplemented by reference TRBV7-2 and TRBJ2-5, the full variable domain reads GAGVSQSPSNKVTEKGKDVELRCDPISGHTALYWYRQSLGQGLEFLIYFQGNSAPDKSGLPSDRFSAERTGGSVSTLTIQRTQQEDSAVYLCASNSPRTVGETQYFGPGTRLLVL.

V is TRBV19 and J is TRBJ2-7; D is tentatively TRBD1 or TRBD2 (5 bases each). Germline V gene lookup returns CDR1 LNHDA and CDR2 SQIVND (reference sequence). With 0 bases removed from V and 0 bases from J, the gap between germline ends came to 9 bases. CDR3 length equals 15 residues. CDR3 region: CASSIEVGTSYEQYF. In DNA, the CDR3 is TGTGCCAGTAGTATAGAGGTTGGGACCTCCTACGAGCAGTACTTC.

This clonotype was counted only a few times. The chain recombines TRBV6-2 or TRBV6-3 with TRBJ2-7; 11 positions agree with TRBD2. The CDR3 is made up of 15 amino acids. Trimming at V came to 5 bases and at J to 7 bases, leaving 10 bases not matched to a gene. Looked up from germline, CDR1 is MNHEY and CDR2 is SVGEGT. DNA of the CDR3: TGTGCCAGCAGTAATCTACTAGCGGGAGCATATGAGCAGTACTTC. Translated: CASSNLLAGAYEQYF.

About this clonotype: A clone one base away is much larger, so this may be a read error. The J gene is TRBJ2-1, the V gene TRBV24-1; TRBD1 matches 8 bases. CDR1 KGHDR and CDR2 SFDVKD come from the germline V gene. The length of the CDR3 is 16 residues. Trimming cost V 5 bases and J 3 bases; bases outside gene matches: 8. DNA of the CDR3: TGTGCCACCAGTGGAAGGCCGGGACAGGTCTACAATGAGCAGTTCTTC. It specifies CATSGRPGQVYNEQFF.

This clonotype was recorded many times. The CDR3, as DNA: TGCAGTGCTAGATGGGGGGGAGGTGAGCAGTACTTC. Protein product: CSARWGGGEQYF. The J gene is TRBJ2-7, the V gene TRBV20-1; TRBD2 matches at 7 bases. Trimming at V came to 2 bases and at J to 7 bases, leaving 5 bases not matched to a gene. The CDR3 is 12 amino acids. Germline assignment: CDR1 DFQATT and CDR2 SNEGSKA (reference sequence).

There are many counts of this clonotype. The chain couples TRBV6-2 or TRBV6-3 to TRBJ2-3, with D maybe TRBD1 (6 bases). Trimming left V 5 bases short and J 2 bases short, with 17 bases between. The V gene's germline CDR1 is MNHEY and CDR2 SVGEGT. This CDR3 has 16 residues. CDR3 nucleotide sequence: TGTGCCAGCAGTCTGTGGGACATCCGGCTCACAGATACGCAGTATTTT. It encodes CASSLWDIRLTDTQYF.

This clonotype was counted many times. DNA for the CDR3: TGCAGGGCCGACGGAATCGGGAACACTGAAGCTTTCTTT. It codes for CRADGIGNTEAFF. The V call is TRBV20-1, the J call TRBJ1-1; D gene ambiguous. The CDR3 consists of 13 residues. The germline V gene has CDR1 DFQATT and CDR2 SNEGSKA (reference sequence).

This clonotype has at least ten counts. As DNA, the CDR3 is TGTGCCAGCAGCCCTCCTACGAACACCGGGGAGCTGTTTTTT. The encoded protein is CASSPPTNTGELFF. The rearrangement links TRBV7-2 to TRBJ2-2; D is ambiguous. This CDR3 is built from 14 residues. The germline CDR1 and CDR2 sequences are SGHTA and FQGNSA. V lost 5 bases to trimming and J lost 0 bases, with 7 bases between them. Filled out from reference TRBV7-2 and TRBJ2-2, the complete variable domain reads GAGVSQSPSNKVTEKGKDVELRCDPISGHTALYWYRQSLGQGLEFLIYFQGNSAPDKSGLPSDRFSAERTGGSVSTLTIQRTQQEDSAVYLCASSPPTNTGELFFGEGSRLTVL.

There are many counts of this clonotype. The chain employs TRBV7-2 and TRBJ2-5; a weak D match, TRBD1 (7 bases). V lost 2 bases to trimming and J lost 4 bases, with 17 bases between them. The CDR3 runs to 16 residues. Germline-derived CDR1 and CDR2 are SGHTA and FQGNSA. The CDR3 coding sequence is TGTGCCAGCAGCTTAATGCACAGGGGACTGGGAGAGACCCAGTACTTC. Protein: CASSLMHRGLGETQYF.

This rearrangement joins TRBV5-4 to TRBJ2-7; 7 positions agree with TRBD2. Germline V gene data show CDR1 as SGHNT and CDR2 as YYREEE (reference sequence). The CDR3 consists of 13 residues. Trimming cost V 3 bases and J 2 bases; bases outside gene matches: 2. CDR3 region: CASSWGTTYEQYF. In nucleotides, the CDR3 is TGTGCCAGCAGCTGGGGGACTACCTACGAGCAGTACTTC.

Notes on this clonotype: Since a much larger clone is just one base distant, this may be a read error. The genes are TRBV3-1 and TRBJ1-5; D is ambiguous. The CDR3 consists of 13 residues. Germline CDR1 reads LGHDT; CDR2 reads YNNKEL (reference sequence). This CDR3 reads CAGSRTPNQPQHF. The CDR3 DNA is TGTGCCGGCAGTCGAACCCCTAATCAGCCCCAGCATTTT.

This clonotype has a handful of counts. This sequence joins TRBV6-2 or TRBV6-3 and TRBJ2-2; D remains ambiguous. V lost 3 bases and J 0 bases, leaving 11 bases between the germline ends. Germline V gene sequence: CDR1 MNHEY, CDR2 SVGEGT. The CDR3 extends over 16 amino acids. The CDR3 is CASSYHKGTNTGELFF. The CDR3 nucleotides read TGTGCCAGCAGTTATCACAAGGGCACGAACACCGGGGAGCTGTTTTTT.

This clonotype was seen more than once but under ten times. The genes are TRBV9 and TRBJ2-3, with 13 positions matching TRBD2. V lost 3 bases, J lost 5 bases, and 6 bases stayed unmatched. Germline CDR1 and CDR2: SGDLS and YYNGEE. This CDR3 is 16 amino acids long. The CDR3 region is CASSETSGRALDTQYF. The CDR3 nucleotides read TGTGCCAGCAGCGAAACTAGCGGGAGGGCCTTAGATACGCAGTATTTT.

This clonotype appeared many times. The rearrangement uses TRBV11-2 and TRBJ1-2; D perhaps matches TRBD1 (6 bases). V shed 7 bases and J shed 3 bases, with 21 bases lying between them. This CDR3 is 16 amino acids long. CDR1 is SGHAT and CDR2 is FQNNGV in the germline V gene. CDR3 amino acids: CASTPWGAGGDYGYTF. The CDR3 DNA reads as TGTGCCAGCACTCCTTGGGGGGCGGGTGGTGACTATGGCTACACCTTC.

V gene TRBV6-1 combines with J gene TRBJ2-1; weak D call: TRBD2 (6 bases). This CDR3 region has 13 residues. CDR1 and CDR2 (germline): MNHNS, SASEGT. The V end lost 7 bases, the J end lost 9 bases, and 16 bases lay between the germline ends. The CDR3 DNA reads as TGTGCCAGCACGGAAACTAGCCTTGGTGAGCAGTTCTTC. Protein sequence: CASTETSLGEQFF.